This entry is about one T cell receptor beta chain. Antigen: not known. The sample comes from a study of graft-versus-host responses after intestinal transplantation. TCRdb keeps only in-frame clones here, not all; method: immunoSEQ multiplex PCR. This sample carries about 130,000 clones, more than 90% of them seen once, and the ten largest clones take approximately 0.17%. J gave up 2 bases and V 8 bases, and 7 bases lay outside the gene matches. Looked up from germline, CDR1 is KGHSY and CDR2 is FQNENV. This CDR3 spans 16 amino acids. The source is a human donor who received an intestinal transplant. This rearrangement joins TRBV16 to TRBJ1-5, with 12 nucleotides matching TRBD1. The sample in question was unstimulated CD4+ T cells sorted from spleen or lymph node cells, obtained before intestinal transplant. In nucleotides, the CDR3 is TGTGCCAGCCGCAGGGACAGGGGGCGAGGCAATCAGCCCCAGCATTTT. This encodes CASRRDRGRGNQPQHF.